The 23 T cell receptor beta chains reported below all come from one sample, sequenced in a study of regulatory T cells in long-lasting Graves disease. The time point: newly diagnosed GD, antithyroid drugs for less than 3 months. There was RNA extracted from PBMCs, and the TCR library was made from it. Arm-PCR with iRepertoire HTBI primers amplified the CDR3 regions for these TCR beta libraries. TCRdb reprocessed the multiplex PCR reads with MiXCR, giving one entry per CDR3 protein. The top ten hold roughly 15% of the sample, which has some 250,000 distinct CDR3 sequences, 15% to 20% seen once. This sample also belongs to another study, concerning T cells in Graves' hyperthyroidism and ophthalmopathy.

Sequenced material: peripheral blood mononuclear cells (PBMCs), taken at new diagnosis, from a patient treated with antithyroid drugs. The receptors originated from a woman in her twenties or thirties with Graves disease.

In regard to this clonotype: Just one base apart from a much larger clone, this may be a read error. The chain couples TRBV19 to TRBJ1-2; D is undetermined. Per germline, CDR1 LNHDA and CDR2 SQIVND (reference sequence). The CDR3 is 14 residues long. V was cut by 5 bases and J by 12 bases, with 22 bases left in between. Here the CDR3 DNA reads TGTGCCAGTAGTCCACGGTTAATACGGGAAGGCCACACCTTC. Translation gives CASSPRLIREGHTF.

This clonotype was detected ten times or more. This chain links TRBV3-1 with TRBJ1-2; D gene ambiguous. Trimming took off 2 bases at V and 5 bases at J, with 3 bases between the two ends. Germline V CDR1 and CDR2: LGHDT, YNNKEL (reference sequence). The CDR3 has 11 residues. The CDR3 region has the DNA TGTGCCAGCAGCCAACGTTATGGCTACACCTTC. Translated: CASSQRYGYTF.

This clonotype was picked up many times. This chain joins TRBV19 and TRBJ1-5, with 12 bases that match TRBD1. V was pared by 7 bases and J by 5 bases, with 12 bases of the junction left unmatched. Germline CDR1 is LNHDA and CDR2 is SQIVND (reference sequence). The CDR3 loop spans 17 amino acids. CDR3 bases: TGTGCCAGTAAAAAAGAGGGGGACAGGGGGCGACATCAGCCCCAGCATTTT. Translating it yields CASKKEGDRGRHQPQHF.

This clonotype was counted ten times or more. J is TRBJ2-1 and V is TRBV7-2; 8 bases align to TRBD1. V was pared by 5 bases and J by 2 bases, with 26 bases of the junction left unmatched. This CDR3 has 22 amino acids. Germline V gene data show CDR1 as SGHTA and CDR2 as FQGNSA. CDR3 loop: CASSPFRGRQGPKDVAYNEQFF. DNA of the CDR3: TGTGCCAGCAGCCCGTTTAGGGGGAGACAGGGGCCCAAGGATGTTGCCTACAATGAGCAGTTCTTC.

The table lists this clonotype with many counts. The chain is built from TRBV2 and TRBJ2-5; D is ambiguous. The germline V and J ends were trimmed by 4 bases and 5 bases, with 11 bases remaining between them. Germline CDR1 reads SNHLY; CDR2 reads FYNNEI. This CDR3 is built from 13 residues. The CDR3 reads CASSAALGETQYF. The CDR3 DNA follows: TGTGCCAGCAGTGCGGCTCTCGGGGAGACCCAGTACTTC. Drawing the rest from reference TRBV2 and TRBJ2-5, the complete variable domain is EPEVTQTPSHQVTQMGQEVILRCVPISNHLYFYWYRQILGQKVEFLVSFYNNEISEKSEIFDDQFSVERPDGSNFTLKIRSTKLEDSAMYFCASSAALGETQYFGPGTRLLVL.

This clonotype was seen many times. This rearrangement joins TRBV6-1 to TRBJ2-5; perhaps TRBD1 as D (6 bases). Germline V lookup: CDR1 MNHNS, CDR2 SASEGT. CDR3 length: 14 amino acids. V shed 5 bases and J shed 3 bases, with 13 bases lying between them. CDR3 region: CASSTGTLKETQYF. The CDR3 DNA sequence: TGTGCCAGCAGTACCGGGACACTCAAAGAGACCCAGTACTTC.

This clonotype was counted between two and nine times. A much larger clone lies a single base off, so this may be a read error. V is TRBV7-2 and J is TRBJ1-2; perhaps TRBD1 as D (5 bases). CDR3 length equals 12 residues. Trimming took off 7 bases at V and 6 bases at J, with 12 bases between the two ends. Per germline, CDR1 SGHTA and CDR2 FQGNSA. CDR3: CASNSEGDGYTF. The CDR3 region has the DNA TGTGCCAGCAACTCCGAAGGGGATGGCTACACCTTC.

This clonotype was recorded at least ten times. This sequence joins TRBV12-3 or TRBV12-4 and TRBJ2-1; tentative D call: TRBD2 (6 bases). V dropped 5 bases and J dropped 2 bases, with 10 bases sitting between them. The CDR3 has 14 residues. As DNA, the CDR3 is TGTGCCAGCAGTAGCCGGAGGGCCTACAATGAGCAGTTCTTC. This translates into CASSSRRAYNEQFF.

This clonotype appeared many times. The J gene is TRBJ1-1, the V gene TRBV27; D gene unclear. CDR1 is MNHEY and CDR2 is SMNVEV in the germline V gene (reference sequence). V dropped 0 bases and J dropped 1 base, with 12 bases sitting between them. The CDR3 is 16 amino acids. The CDR3 DNA follows: TGTGCCAGCAGTTTATCACGGCCGTGGGGGAACACTGAAGCTTTCTTT. Encoded protein: CASSLSRPWGNTEAFF.

This clonotype was seen a few times. One end of the junction varies from germline; a read error may be responsible. V gene TRBV7-6 combines with J gene TRBJ1-5, with 9 bases aligning to TRBD1. The CDR3 loop spans 14 amino acids. Germline V CDR1 and CDR2: SGHVS, FNYEAQ. The CDR3 nucleotides are TGTGCCGGCAGCTTAACAGGGGGCGGTCAGCCCCAGCATTTT. Its protein product is CAGSLTGGGQPQHF.

The table lists this clonotype with many counts. The chain couples TRBV7-3 to TRBJ2-3; D is uncertain. Trimming pared 2 bases from V and 6 bases from J, leaving 12 bases between. There are 14 residues in the CDR3. From germline, CDR1 is SGHTA and CDR2 FQGTGA. CDR3 bases: TGTGCCAGCAGCTTAGATAGCTCAACCGATACGCAGTATTTT. It codes for CASSLDSSTDTQYF.

Of note for this clonotype: A much more abundant neighbour one base away suggests this may be a read error. The gene calls are TRBV6-4 and TRBJ2-5; either TRBD1 or TRBD2 may supply D (5 bases each). The length of the CDR3 is 14 residues. The V gene lost 7 bases and the J gene lost 2 bases, with 14 bases spanning the gap. Germline assignment: CDR1 MRHNA and CDR2 SNTAGT. CDR3 region: CASNRGRLQETQYF. The CDR3 DNA sequence: TGTGCCAGCAACCGGGGCAGGCTTCAAGAGACCCAGTACTTC.

On this clonotype: A much larger clone differs from this one at a single base, so this may be a read error. Since no conserved phenylalanine or tryptophan closes the CDR3, a read error is the likely cause. The DNA is omitted, as the CDR3 cannot be located on it reliably, and the CDR3 follows TCRdb's listing. The genes are TRBV3-1 and TRBJ1-1; TRBD1 was called by the table and not checked on the DNA. The CDR3 spans 12 residues, counting both ends. Per germline, CDR1 LGHDT and CDR2 YNNKEL (reference sequence). CDR3 region: CASSQDLRGVAV.

The sample holds many counts of this clonotype. The CDR3 nucleotides read TGCAGTGCTAGAGATGTAAGCACAGATACGCAGTATTTT. Translation gives CSARDVSTDTQYF. V usage is TRBV20-1 and J usage is TRBJ2-3, with D hard to call. V lost 0 bases and J 0 bases, leaving 4 bases between the germline ends. CDR3 length: 13 amino acids. Germline values: CDR1 DFQATT, CDR2 SNEGSKA (reference sequence).

The chain combines TRBV20-1 with TRBJ1-3, with D hard to call. The CDR3 spans 13 residues. Germline CDR1 is DFQATT and CDR2 is SNEGSKA (reference sequence). DNA of the CDR3: TGCAGCCAAACGGGAGGCTCTGGAAACACCATATATTTT. The encoded protein is CSQTGGSGNTIYF.

This clonotype was counted at least ten times. The V gene is TRBV6-1, the J gene TRBJ2-7; TRBD2 agrees at 7 bases. This CDR3 spans 14 amino acids. Germline values: CDR1 MNHNS, CDR2 SASEGT. V was pared by 5 bases and J by 2 bases, with 6 bases of the junction left unmatched. CDR3 amino acids: CASSRGVGTYEQYF. The CDR3 nucleotides read TGTGCCAGCAGTCGGGGGGTGGGCACCTACGAGCAGTACTTC.

The rearrangement uses TRBV7-3 and TRBJ2-3, with D perhaps matching TRBD1 (6 bases). Looked up from germline, CDR1 is SGHTA and CDR2 is FQGTGA. The CDR3 consists of 17 residues. V gave up 5 bases and J gave up 6 bases, with 24 bases separating them. Written as DNA, the CDR3 is TGTGCCAGCAGCCCCGAAGGGGCAGGGGTGGGCGCGGATACGCAGTATTTT. Its translation: CASSPEGAGVGADTQYF.

This clonotype was observed many times. This chain joins TRBV20-1 and TRBJ2-5; D possibly corresponds to TRBD2 (5 bases). Germline V gene sequence: CDR1 DFQATT, CDR2 SNEGSKA (reference sequence). V shed 0 bases and J shed 4 bases, with 12 bases lying between them. CDR3 length: 14 residues. Written as DNA, the CDR3 is TGCAGTGCTAGAGATCCACTAGATCGAGAGACCCAGTACTTC. It is translated as CSARDPLDRETQYF.

This chain uses TRBV20-1 with TRBJ1-2; the match to TRBD1 covers 8 bases. The germline CDR1 and CDR2 sequences are DFQATT and SNEGSKA (reference sequence). The CDR3 sequence is 12 residues long. Unmatched junction bases numbered 7, after V lost 3 bases and J lost 10 bases. The DNA for the CDR3 is TGCAGTGCTAGCGCGACAGGGGAGGACTACACCTTC. It translates to CSASATGEDYTF.

The chain carries TRBV5-4 and TRBJ1-2; D is undetermined. The V and J ends lost 3 bases and 3 bases respectively, with 15 bases between them. Germline-derived CDR1 and CDR2 are SGHNT and YYREEE (reference sequence). This CDR3 has 15 residues. CDR3 in amino acids: CASSSGPGGDYGYTF. Here the CDR3 DNA reads TGTGCCAGCAGCTCTGGGCCAGGCGGAGACTATGGCTACACCTTC.

The table lists this clonotype with many counts. This chain links TRBV20-1 with TRBJ1-1, with a tentative D call TRBD1 (6 bases). The CDR3 sequence is 12 residues long. CDR1 and CDR2 from the germline V gene are DFQATT and SNEGSKA (reference sequence). V dropped 8 bases and J dropped 5 bases, with 15 bases sitting between them. CDR3 nucleotide sequence: TGCAGTCTCGGAGGGGGGGAGACTGAAGCTTTCTTT. Amino acid sequence: CSLGGGETEAFF.

CDR3 amino acids: CASKNLTGNTIYF. The CDR3, as DNA: TGTGCCAGCAAGAACCTGACTGGAAACACCATATATTTT. This sequence joins TRBV12-3 or TRBV12-4 and TRBJ1-3; D not certain. This CDR3 is 13 amino acids long. V lost 7 bases and J 2 bases, leaving 9 bases between the germline ends.

This clonotype was seen many times. The rearrangement uses TRBV4-1 and TRBJ1-1; 10 nucleotides line up with TRBD1. This CDR3 has 14 amino acids. The junction had 7 bases not matched to a gene; V was cut back by 0 bases and J by 12 bases. Per germline, CDR1 MGHRA and CDR2 YSYEKL. This CDR3 is CASSQDGGDRGPFF. The CDR3 DNA reads as TGCGCCAGCAGCCAAGATGGCGGAGACAGGGGGCCTTTCTTT.